Included here is one T cell receptor beta chain sequence, with context. Its antigen has not been determined. There are no base qualities to consult, and no much larger clone falls within one base. This sample stems from a study of neoadjuvant anti-PD-1 for oral cavity cancer (TCRdb year 2021). As for the study more broadly: Three to four biweekly doses of nivolumab at 3 mg/kg were mostly administered to patients before curative-intent surgical resection. Patients who did not progress were given a fourth nivolumab dose at about day 43 and had definitive surgical resection on days 50-56. Patients with complete response, partial response or stable disease by RECIST 1.1 were defined as responders, whereas patients with progression were defined as non-responders. A 33% response rate was observed in the parent correlative cohort, in which over nine patients were included. Overall results and qualifications from the work: Higher pretreatment blood Treg/Th17 ratios correlated with higher pretreatment blood TCRbeta clonality and lower post-treatment tumor TCRbeta clonality. Within PBMCs, T cell clonality (Gini index) was significantly higher in non-responders than responders after neoadjuvant nivolumab. TCR analyses included only three patients per response group, and the authors called for larger cohorts for validation.

The sample's time point label is to be understood as: after neoadjuvant nivolumab, at surgical resection. None of the patients had received prior systemic or radiation treatment, and all were newly diagnosed with stage II-IVA oral cavity squamous cell carcinoma. The cohort was made up of patients with locally advanced, HPV-negative oral cavity squamous cell carcinoma. Peripheral blood mononuclear cells were analyzed directly and were not maintained or expanded in culture. Samples were obtained from a longitudinal correlative study of a single-arm phase II trial of neoadjuvant nivolumab in oral cavity squamous cell carcinoma. Subject-matched pre- and post-treatment PBMCs and tumors from three responders and three non-responders underwent genomic DNA-based TCRbeta sequencing. Peripheral blood mononuclear cells were collected before nivolumab treatment and again after treatment, at the time of surgery. Genomic DNA was isolated from PBMCs using the Maxwell RSC DNA from Cells kit.

For deep sequencing of PBMC libraries, mostly roughly 450 ng of input genomic DNA was used, and six replicates were run per sample. The immunoSEQ hsTCRbeta kit was used to prepare TCRbeta libraries, following the manufacturer's instructions. An Illumina NovaSeq 6000 S4 flow cell was used to sequence the final libraries, which had first been combined to 3 nM. Concerning the study's data processing: The immunoSEQ Analyzer was used for raw data preprocessing and quality control. The analysis was limited to productive rearrangements, and each clonotype was defined by a unique CDR3 amino acid sequence. Repertoire clonality was estimated as the Gini-Simpson index, which was calculated using the R package tcR. Gini indices were compared with Student's t test, and associations with tumor size change were assessed by Pearson correlation. Drawn from immuneACCESS, this table holds only the in-frame rearrangements with V and J called that TCRdb kept. Clones are partly lost; checked studies trace under half to an unresolved V gene and leave the rest unexplained. V and J calls and clone size are as listed in that table; D and trimming were resolved from the DNA. The sample table records over 30,000 clones; about 77% of these occur just once. The top ten clones comprise roughly 3.2% of the sample.

This specimen consisted of PBMCs, obtained after nivolumab (anti-PD-1) treatment. The receptor was derived from a person between 40 and 79 years old with oral cavity squamous cell carcinoma.

The DNA sequence is as follows: TGTGCCAGCATTGGACAGGGAGGCGGGGAGCTGTTTTTT. Its protein is CASIGQGGGELFF. This receptor chain uses TRBV28 and TRBJ2-2; 8 bases in the junction line up with TRBD1. Its CDR3 holds 13 amino acids, cysteine through phenylalanine. Only the CDR3 DNA stays, 39 bases, in frame from base 1. Unmatched junction bases come to 5, with V trimmed by 7 bases and J by 7 bases. Via the germline V gene, CDR1 is MDHEN and CDR2 SYDVKM.